This is a list of T cell receptor beta chains from one sample in a study of T cells in localized non-small cell lung cancer. The repertoire was sequenced with immunoSEQ multiplex PCR; TCRdb's copy has only in-frame clones and lacks some. The top ten clones hold under 20% of a sample with some 49,000 clones, 81% of them seen once. The material sequenced was peripheral blood mononuclear cells, taken before any cancer treatment. These receptors originate from a man aged 40 to 70 with stage III lung adenocarcinoma. CDR3s include the opening cysteine and the closing phenylalanine or tryptophan. Fields, in order: clone size, J gene, D gene, V gene, CDR3 protein, CDR3 DNA. D genes are given only for firm matches. Clone size is stated in some rows and not others, as once, few, many or a class when expanded.

>-|TRBJ2-1|TRBD2|TRBV19
CASSMGGYNEQFF
TGTGCCAGTAGTATGGGGGGGTACAATGAGCAGTTCTTC
>-|TRBJ2-7|-|TRBV5-6
CASSQDSYSYEQYF
TGTGCCAGCAGCCAAGACTCTTACTCCTACGAGCAGTACTTC
>-|TRBJ1-1|-|TRBV29-1
CSVDTDRRNTEAFF
TGCAGCGTAGACACCGACAGGAGGAACACTGAAGCTTTCTTT
>-|TRBJ2-5|-|TRBV5-1
CASSLGQRTQETQYF
TGCGCCAGCAGCTTGGGACAAAGAACTCAAGAGACCCAGTACTTC
>-|TRBJ2-7|-|TRBV10-1
CASSEDQSYEQYF
TGCGCCAGCAGTGAAGACCAGTCCTACGAGCAGTACTTC
>-|TRBJ2-7|-|TRBV30
CAWSVWESSYEQYF
TGTGCCTGGAGTGTTTGGGAGAGTTCCTACGAGCAGTACTTC
>-|TRBJ2-5|TRBD1|TRBV25-1
CASTPLTGGRETQYF
TGTGCCAGCACCCCCCTGACAGGGGGACGAGAGACCCAGTACTTC
>few|TRBJ1-1|-|TRBV7-2
CASSLEQGRSEAFF
TGTGCCAGCAGCTTAGAACAGGGAAGGTCTGAAGCTTTCTTT
>-|TRBJ2-5|TRBD2|TRBV7-3
CASSLTGTSQETQYF
TGTGCCAGCAGCTTAACGGGGACTAGCCAAGAGACCCAGTACTTC
>-|TRBJ2-7|-|TRBV6-5
CASSAGSIYEQYF
TGTGCCAGCAGTGCCGGGTCCATCTACGAGCAGTACTTC
>-|TRBJ1-1|TRBD1|TRBV5-6
CASSTRGRAFF
TGTGCCAGCAGCACAAGGGGGCGGGCTTTCTTT
>-|TRBJ1-2|TRBD1|TRBV7-2
CASSPTGAIYGYTF
TGTGCCAGCAGCCCGACAGGGGCGATCTATGGCTACACCTTC
>-|TRBJ2-5|-|TRBV10-3
CAISGGPSRAQYF
TGTGCCATCAGTGGGGGACCTAGCAGGGCCCAGTACTTC
>-|TRBJ2-3|TRBD2|TRBV5-5
CASSLAPSSGGKTDTQYF
TGTGCCAGCAGCCTAGCGCCCTCTAGCGGGGGGAAAACAGATACGCAGTATTTT
>few|TRBJ2-7|-|TRBV5-4
CASSLGGAGATYEQYF
TGTGCCAGCAGCTTGGGAGGGGCAGGGGCCACCTACGAGCAGTACTTC
>-|TRBJ2-1|-|TRBV11-2
CASSLGYNEQFF
TGTGCCAGCAGCTTAGGCTACAATGAGCAGTTCTTC
>-|TRBJ1-3|-|TRBV2
CASGQQGNAGNTIYF
TGTGCCAGCGGACAACAGGGAAACGCTGGAAACACCATATATTTT